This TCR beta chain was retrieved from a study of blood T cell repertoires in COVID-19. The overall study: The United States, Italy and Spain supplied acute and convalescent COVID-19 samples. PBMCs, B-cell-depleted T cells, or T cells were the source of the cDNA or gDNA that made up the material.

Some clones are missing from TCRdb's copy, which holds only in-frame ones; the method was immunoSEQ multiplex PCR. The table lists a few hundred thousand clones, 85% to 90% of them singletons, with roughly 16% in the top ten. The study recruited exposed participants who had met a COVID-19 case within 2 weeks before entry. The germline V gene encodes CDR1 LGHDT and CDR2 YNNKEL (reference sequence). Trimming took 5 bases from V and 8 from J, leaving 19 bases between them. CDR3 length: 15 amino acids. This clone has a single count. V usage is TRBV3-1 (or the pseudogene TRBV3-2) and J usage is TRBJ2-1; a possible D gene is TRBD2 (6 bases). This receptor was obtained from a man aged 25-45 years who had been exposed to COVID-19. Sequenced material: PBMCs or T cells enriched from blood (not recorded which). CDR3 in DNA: TGTGCCAGCAGCTACTTACAACGGGGGTTCGATGAGCAGTTCTTC. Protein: CASSYLQRGFDEQFF.